This T cell receptor beta chain was observed in a study of post-analysis software for immune sequencing data. The V gene's germline CDR1 is MNHNS and CDR2 SASEGT. Trimming shortened V by 4 bases and J by 4 bases, and 18 bases separated the two germline ends. The CDR3 runs to 16 residues. The authors incorporated unique molecular identifiers into the TCR beta cDNA libraries. In TCRdb, the PCR reads were re-called with MiXCR into one record per CDR3 protein. The sample yields a few hundred thousand distinct CDR3 sequences, less than 40% seen once. Note on this clonotype: Its antigen is not identified.

Study-wide findings and caveats: Among multiple sclerosis patients, normalized Chao1 diversity was significantly below that of controls. About 5 TRBV segments (TRBV5-6, TRBV5-1 and TRBV20-1 among them) occurred more frequently in patients than in controls.

Sequencing was performed on blood. The sequence was collected from a girl aged 5-17 years with multiple sclerosis. V gene TRBV6-1 combines with J gene TRBJ2-3; D remains unclear. The CDR3 sequence is CASSGLVAGGPDTQYF. The CDR3 DNA reads TGTGCCAGCAGTGGATTGGTAGCTGGCGGACCAGATACGCAGTATTTT.